The source of this T cell receptor beta chain is a study of cytomegalovirus exposure and HLA in healthy donors. This clone has only one observation. Antigen specificity is unknown. Germline CDR1 reads MDHEN; CDR2 reads SYDVKM. This CDR3 is 12 amino acids long. Germline trimming cut 8 bases from V and 8 bases from J; bases unmatched to any gene: 8. PCR used 60 Vbeta primers and 13 Jbeta primers. Sequencing was performed with immunoSEQ multiplex PCR; in TCRdb, only in-frame clones are kept and a portion is missing. Among about 110,000 clones, 65% to 90% were seen once, and the ten largest hold over 2%. Study results and caveats: In a later analysis, TCR beta V- and J-gene trimming was associated with a missense DCLRE1C variant.

The material sequenced was PBMCs. The chain is built from TRBV28 and TRBJ1-1, with TRBD1 matching 7 bases. The receptor was derived from a woman in her thirties in good health and CMV-seronegative. This CDR3 reads CASENSGQEAFF. In DNA, the CDR3 is TGTGCCAGCGAAAATTCGGGACAGGAAGCTTTCTTT.